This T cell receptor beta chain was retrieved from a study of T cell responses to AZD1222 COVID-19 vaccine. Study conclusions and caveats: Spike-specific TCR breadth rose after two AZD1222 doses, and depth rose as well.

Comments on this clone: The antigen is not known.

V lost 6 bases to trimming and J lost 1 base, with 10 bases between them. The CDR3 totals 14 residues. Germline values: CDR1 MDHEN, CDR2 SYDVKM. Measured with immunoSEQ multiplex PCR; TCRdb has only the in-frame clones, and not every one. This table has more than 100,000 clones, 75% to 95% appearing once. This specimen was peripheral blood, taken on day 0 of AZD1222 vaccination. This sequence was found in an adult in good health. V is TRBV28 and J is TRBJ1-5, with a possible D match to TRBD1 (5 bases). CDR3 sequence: CASSLRDSNQPQHF. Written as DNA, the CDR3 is TGTGCCAGCAGCCTACGGGACAGCAATCAGCCCCAGCATTTT.